Following are 9 T cell receptor beta chains from one sample sequenced in a study of T cells in Graves' hyperthyroidism and ophthalmopathy. RNA transcripts provided the source from which TCR beta CDR3 regions were amplified. Carried out on the TCR CDR3, a first-round RT-PCR used the HTBI primer set. TCRdb re-called the multiplex PCR reads through MiXCR, storing one row per CDR3 protein. The table lists 700,000 to 850,000 distinct CDR3 sequences, under 45% of them singletons. Sequencing was performed on blood. These receptor sequences come from a woman aged 40 to 55 with Graves' hyperthyroidism.

This clonotype has just a few counts. The chain couples TRBV3-1 to TRBJ2-7; no clear D. Germline CDR1 reads LGHDT; CDR2 reads YNNKEL (reference sequence). This CDR3 contains 13 residues. V dropped 5 bases and J dropped 7 bases, with 15 bases sitting between them. The CDR3 nucleotides are TGTGCCAGCAGCGACGCGCCGATCTGGGAGCAGTACTTC. As protein: CASSDAPIWEQYF.

This clonotype was recorded a few times. The rearrangement joins TRBV4-3 to TRBJ2-7, with D unresolved. V shed 1 base and J shed 2 bases, with 9 bases lying between them. The CDR3 totals 14 residues. The germline V gene has CDR1 LGHNA and CDR2 YSLEER. This CDR3 reads CASSQGTRAYEQYF. The CDR3 bases are TGCGCCAGCAGCCAAGGTACGAGAGCCTACGAGCAGTACTTC.

This chain links TRBV7-2 with TRBJ1-3, with D unclear. The CDR3 extends over 17 amino acids. Looked up from germline, CDR1 is SGHTA and CDR2 is FQGNSA. V lost 1 base and J 2 bases, leaving 15 bases between the germline ends. As DNA, the CDR3 is TGTGCCAGCAGCTTAGAGGTCTTCCCTACTGCTGGAAACACCATATATTTT. Protein product: CASSLEVFPTAGNTIYF.

The sample holds a few counts of this clonotype. The chain joins TRBV6-5 to TRBJ2-5, with a weak D call TRBD2 (5 bases). This CDR3 has 15 amino acids. The V end was cut by 4 bases, the J end by 3 bases, with 15 bases between. CDR1 and CDR2 (germline): MNHEY, SVGAGI. CDR3 residues: CASSSSWGAEETQYF. The CDR3 bases are TGTGCCAGCAGTTCTTCCTGGGGAGCCGAAGAGACCCAGTACTTC.

This clonotype was seen ten or more times. The chain combines TRBV5-6 with TRBJ1-2; the D gene is possibly TRBD1 (5 bases). V was shortened by 1 base and J by 8 bases, with 21 bases between the two germline ends. This CDR3 is built from 16 residues. CDR1 and CDR2 from the germline V gene are SGHDT and YYEEEE. The CDR3 reads CASSLRQGRAFGGYTF. The CDR3 nucleotides read TGTGCCAGCAGCTTGCGGCAGGGAAGGGCTTTTGGCGGCTACACCTTC.

As regards this clonotype: In this CDR3 the conserved last residue, phenylalanine or tryptophan, is missing, so a read error is likely. The DNA is left out, because the CDR3 cannot be placed on it with certainty; the CDR3 is given as TCRdb lists it. V usage is TRBV5-1 and J usage is TRBJ2-3. The CDR3 numbers 13 amino acids, ends counted. Germline V gene lookup returns CDR1 SGHRS and CDR2 YFSETQ. CDR3 region: CASSLGVTHLGAG.

Ten or more counts support this clonotype. CDR3 loop: CASRGLFDGYTF. In DNA, the CDR3 is TGTGCCAGCAGAGGGCTATTCGATGGCTACACCTTC. The chain couples TRBV12-3 or TRBV12-4 to TRBJ1-2, with D unresolved. The CDR3 consists of 12 residues. The germline V and J ends were trimmed by 6 bases and 6 bases, with 11 bases remaining between them.

This clonotype was counted many times. The chain has TRBV9 and TRBJ1-5; D possibly corresponds to TRBD1 (6 bases). V lost 0 bases to trimming and J lost 16 bases, with 17 bases between them. Germline loops: CDR1 SGDLS, CDR2 YYNGEE. The CDR3 runs 13 residues. CDR3 bases: TGTGCCAGCAGCGTAGCCGGGGGACATCCTAAACATTTT. Protein: CASSVAGGHPKHF. The variable domain in full, with the rest retrieved from reference TRBV9 and TRBJ1-5, is DSGVTQTPKHLITATGQRVTLRCSPRSGDLSVYWYQQSLDQGLQFLIQYYNGEERAKGNILERFSAQQFPDLHSELNLSSLELGDSALYFCASSVAGGHPKHFGDGTRLSIL.

The chain couples TRBV20-1 to TRBJ1-1, with 11 bases fitting TRBD1. Trimming at V came to 7 bases and at J to 3 bases, leaving 10 bases not matched to a gene. Germline V gene lookup returns CDR1 DFQATT and CDR2 SNEGSKA (reference sequence). The CDR3 has 15 amino acids. CDR3 nucleotides: TGCAGTGTTTCCCCCCTGGGACAGGGGGACACTGAAGCTTTCTTT. Amino acid sequence: CSVSPLGQGDTEAFF.